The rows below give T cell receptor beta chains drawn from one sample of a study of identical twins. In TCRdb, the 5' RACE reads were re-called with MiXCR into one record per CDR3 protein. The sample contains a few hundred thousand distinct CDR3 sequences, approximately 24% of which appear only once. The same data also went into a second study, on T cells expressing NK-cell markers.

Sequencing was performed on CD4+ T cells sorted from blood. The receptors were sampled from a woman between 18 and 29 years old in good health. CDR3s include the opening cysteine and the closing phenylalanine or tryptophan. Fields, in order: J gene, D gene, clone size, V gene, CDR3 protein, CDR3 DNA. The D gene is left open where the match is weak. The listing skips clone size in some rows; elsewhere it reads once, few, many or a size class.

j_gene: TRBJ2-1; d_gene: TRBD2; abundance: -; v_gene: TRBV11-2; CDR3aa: CASTGRLAGEFHEQFF; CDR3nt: TGTGCCAGCACCGGACGACTAGCGGGAGAATTCCATGAGCAGTTCTTC
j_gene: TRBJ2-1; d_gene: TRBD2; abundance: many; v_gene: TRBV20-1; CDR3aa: CSASPGGAAGNEQFF; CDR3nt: TGCAGTGCTAGCCCGGGAGGGGCGGCAGGGAATGAGCAGTTCTTC
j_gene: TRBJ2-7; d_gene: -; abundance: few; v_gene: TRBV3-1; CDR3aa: CASSQLGGSTYEQYF; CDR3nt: TGTGCCAGCAGCCAGCTCGGGGGTTCTACCTACGAGCAGTACTTC
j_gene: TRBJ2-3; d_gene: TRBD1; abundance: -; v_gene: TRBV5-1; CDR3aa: CASTGQGPDTQYF; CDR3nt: TGCGCCAGCACGGGACAGGGTCCAGATACGCAGTATTTT
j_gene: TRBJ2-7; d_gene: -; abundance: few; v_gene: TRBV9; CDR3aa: CASSVAAAGGEQYF; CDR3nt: TGTGCCAGCAGCGTAGCAGCGGCTGGGGGAGAGCAGTACTTC
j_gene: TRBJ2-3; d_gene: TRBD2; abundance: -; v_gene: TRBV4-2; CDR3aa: CASSLTGTSGGDTQYF; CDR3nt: TGTGCCAGCAGCCTCACCGGGACTAGCGGGGGAGATACGCAGTATTTT
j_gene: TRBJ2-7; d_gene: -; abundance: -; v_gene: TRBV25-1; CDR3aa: CASSAVLGRAEQYF; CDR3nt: TGTGCCAGTTCGGCCGTACTAGGTCGCGCCGAGCAGTACTTC
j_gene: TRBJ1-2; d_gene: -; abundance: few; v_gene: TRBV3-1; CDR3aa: CASSQESSGSVTF; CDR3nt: TGTGCCAGCAGCCAAGAATCTTCAGGGTCAGTGACCTTC
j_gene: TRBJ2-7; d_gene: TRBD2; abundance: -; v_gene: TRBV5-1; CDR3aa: CASSFGTIYEQYF; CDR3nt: TGCGCCAGCAGCTTCGGGACTATTTACGAGCAGTACTTC
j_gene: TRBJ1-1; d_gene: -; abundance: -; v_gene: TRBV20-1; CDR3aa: CSAIPGLNTEAFF; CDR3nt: TGCAGTGCCATCCCCGGCTTGAACACTGAAGCTTTCTTT
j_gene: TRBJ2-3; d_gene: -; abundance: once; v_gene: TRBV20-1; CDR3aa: CCASIIFPGERGTDTQYF; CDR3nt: TGCTGTGCTAGTATTATCTTTCCGGGGGAGAGGGGCACAGATACGCAGTATTTT
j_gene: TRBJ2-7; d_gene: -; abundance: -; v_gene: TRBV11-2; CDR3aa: CASSLVYGSYEQYF; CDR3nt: TGTGCCAGCAGCTTAGTATACGGATCCTACGAGCAGTACTTC
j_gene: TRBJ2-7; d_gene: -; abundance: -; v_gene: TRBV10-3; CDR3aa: CAITPDRTYEQYF; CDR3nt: TGTGCCATCACTCCCGACCGAACCTACGAGCAGTACTTC
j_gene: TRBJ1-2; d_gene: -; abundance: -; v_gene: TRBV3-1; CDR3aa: CASSQVGRGRGYTF; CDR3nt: TGTGCCAGCAGCCAAGTTGGTCGAGGGCGGGGCTACACCTTC
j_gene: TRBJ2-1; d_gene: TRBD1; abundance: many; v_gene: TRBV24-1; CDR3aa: CATRGQVGEQFF; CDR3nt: TGTGCCACCAGGGGACAGGTTGGAGAGCAGTTCTTC
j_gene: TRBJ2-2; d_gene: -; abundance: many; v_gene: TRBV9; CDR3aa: CASSVLSRNTGELFF; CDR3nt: TGTGCCAGCAGCGTCTTGAGCCGTAACACCGGGGAGCTGTTTTTT
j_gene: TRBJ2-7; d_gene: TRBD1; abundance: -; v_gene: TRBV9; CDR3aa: CASSVGGTVSLEQYF; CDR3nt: TGTGCCAGCAGCGTAGGAGGGACAGTTTCTTTGGAGCAGTACTTC
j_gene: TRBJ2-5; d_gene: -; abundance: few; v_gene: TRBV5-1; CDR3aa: CASSLDLGWREETQYF; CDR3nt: TGCGCCAGCAGCTTGGATTTGGGTTGGCGGGAAGAGACCCAGTACTTC
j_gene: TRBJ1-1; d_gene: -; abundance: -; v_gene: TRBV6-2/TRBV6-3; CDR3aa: CASREGVTSPPFF; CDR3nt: TGTGCCAGCAGGGAGGGGGTCACCTCACCCCCTTTCTTT
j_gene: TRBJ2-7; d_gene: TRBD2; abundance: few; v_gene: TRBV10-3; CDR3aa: CAISGGRLYEQYF; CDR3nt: TGTGCCATCAGTGGCGGGAGGCTCTACGAGCAGTACTTC
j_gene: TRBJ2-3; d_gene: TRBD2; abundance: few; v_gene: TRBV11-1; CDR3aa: CASSLLRTSGDTDTQYF; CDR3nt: TGTGCCAGCAGCTTGCTCCGGACTAGCGGGGACACAGATACGCAGTATTTT
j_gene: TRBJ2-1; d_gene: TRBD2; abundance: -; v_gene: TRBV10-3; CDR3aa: CAISDTSVNEQFF; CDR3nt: TGTGCCATCAGTGATACTAGCGTAAATGAGCAGTTCTTC
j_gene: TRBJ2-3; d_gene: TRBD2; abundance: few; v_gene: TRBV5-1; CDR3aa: CASSLRTSGSPDTQYF; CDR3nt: TGCGCCAGCAGCTTAAGGACTAGCGGGAGTCCAGATACGCAGTATTTT
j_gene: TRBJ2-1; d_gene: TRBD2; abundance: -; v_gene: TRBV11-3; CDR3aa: CASSLIAGGLNNEQFF; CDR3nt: TGTGCCAGCAGCTTAATCGCGGGGGGCCTCAACAATGAGCAGTTCTTC
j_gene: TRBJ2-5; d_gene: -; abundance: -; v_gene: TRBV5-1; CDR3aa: CASTSLTGRGETQYF; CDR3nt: TGCGCCAGCACCTCCCTAACGGGTCGGGGAGAGACCCAGTACTTC
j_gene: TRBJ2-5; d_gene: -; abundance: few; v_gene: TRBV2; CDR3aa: CASRSSGPETQYF; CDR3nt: TGTGCCAGCAGATCTTCAGGGCCAGAGACCCAGTACTTC
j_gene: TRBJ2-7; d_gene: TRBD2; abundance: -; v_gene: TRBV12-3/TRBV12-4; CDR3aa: CASSLVFRSGTSGRDEQYF; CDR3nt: TGTGCCAGCAGTTTAGTTTTTAGGTCCGGGACTAGCGGGAGGGACGAGCAGTACTTC
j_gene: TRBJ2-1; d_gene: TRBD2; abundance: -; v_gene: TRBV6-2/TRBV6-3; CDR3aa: CASADLAGVYNEQFF; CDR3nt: TGTGCCAGCGCAGATCTAGCGGGAGTCTACAATGAGCAGTTCTTC
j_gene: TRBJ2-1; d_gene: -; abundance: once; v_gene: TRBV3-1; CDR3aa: CASNRRGFDNEQFF; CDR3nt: TGTGCCAGCAACCGACGAGGGTTCGACAATGAGCAGTTCTTC
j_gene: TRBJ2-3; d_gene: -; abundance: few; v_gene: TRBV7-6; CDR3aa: CASSLVGLNTQYF; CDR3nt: TGTGCCAGCAGCTTAGTGGGTTTAAATACGCAGTATTTT
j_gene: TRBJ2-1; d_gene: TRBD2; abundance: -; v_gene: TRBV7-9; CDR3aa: CASSSPGGFSNEQFF; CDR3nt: TGTGCCAGCAGCTCGCCCGGGGGGTTTAGCAATGAGCAGTTCTTC
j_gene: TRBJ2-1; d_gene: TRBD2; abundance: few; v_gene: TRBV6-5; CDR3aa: CASSYSGSGVYNEQFF; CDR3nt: TGTGCCAGCAGTTACTCGGGTAGCGGGGTTTACAATGAGCAGTTCTTC
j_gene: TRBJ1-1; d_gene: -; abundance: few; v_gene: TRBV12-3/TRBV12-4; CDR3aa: CASVGGRWDITEAFF; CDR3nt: TGTGCCAGCGTTGGGGGACGATGGGACATCACTGAAGCTTTCTTT
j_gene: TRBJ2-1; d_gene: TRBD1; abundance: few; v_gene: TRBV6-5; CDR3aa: CASSYYGTGEDNEQFF; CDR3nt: TGTGCCAGCAGTTACTATGGGACAGGGGAGGACAATGAGCAGTTCTTC
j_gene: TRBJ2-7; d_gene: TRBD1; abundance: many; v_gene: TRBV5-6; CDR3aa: CASSSGQFYEQYF; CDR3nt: TGTGCCAGCAGCTCGGGACAGTTCTACGAGCAGTACTTC
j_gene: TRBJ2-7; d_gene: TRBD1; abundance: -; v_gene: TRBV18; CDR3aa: CASSSTGDLSYEQYF; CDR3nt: TGTGCCAGCTCATCTACAGGGGATCTCTCCTACGAGCAGTACTTC
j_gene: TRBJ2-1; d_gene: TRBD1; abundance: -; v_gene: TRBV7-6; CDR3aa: CASSRTQGAVYNEQFF; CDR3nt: TGTGCCAGCAGCCGAACACAGGGGGCGGTATACAATGAGCAGTTCTTC
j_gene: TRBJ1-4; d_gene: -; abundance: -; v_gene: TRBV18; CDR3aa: CASSPATVREKLFF; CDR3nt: TGTGCCAGCTCACCGGCCACAGTCAGAGAAAAACTGTTTTTT
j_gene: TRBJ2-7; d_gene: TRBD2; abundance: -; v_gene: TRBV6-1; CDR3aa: CASSGSGAKEQYF; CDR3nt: TGTGCCAGCAGTGGGAGCGGGGCAAAAGAGCAGTACTTC
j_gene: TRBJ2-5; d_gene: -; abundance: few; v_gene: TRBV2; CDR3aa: CASRYGGNQETQYF; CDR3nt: TGTGCCAGCCGTTATGGCGGGAATCAAGAGACCCAGTACTTC
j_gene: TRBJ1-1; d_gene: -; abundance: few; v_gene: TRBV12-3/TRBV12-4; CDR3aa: CASSLRPNTEAFF; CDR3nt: TGTGCCAGCAGTTTACGCCCGAACACTGAAGCTTTCTTT
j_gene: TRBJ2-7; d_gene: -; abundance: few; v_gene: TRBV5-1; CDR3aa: CASRDSPTTYEQYF; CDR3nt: TGCGCCAGCAGGGACTCCCCGACGACCTACGAGCAGTACTTC
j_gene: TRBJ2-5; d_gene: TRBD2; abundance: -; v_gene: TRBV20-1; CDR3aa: CSALPGGEETQYF; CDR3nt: TGCAGTGCTTTACCCGGGGGGGAAGAGACCCAGTACTTC